A single sample gave rise to the 12 T cell receptor beta chains below, sequenced in a study of shared clonotypes between healthy human individuals. Profiling relied on immunoSEQ multiplex PCR, and the TCRdb table lists in-frame clones only, not all of them. This table has fewer than 400,000 clones, around 72% appearing once. Sequenced sample: memory CD4+ T cells sorted from blood. Indicated subset: CD45RA-negative fraction. These receptors were obtained from a man in his thirties or forties in good health.

This clone was observed once. CDR3 sequence: CASSGWSGVYNEQFF. The DNA for the CDR3 is TGTGCCAGTAGTGGGTGGAGCGGGGTCTACAATGAGCAGTTCTTC. This chain joins TRBV19 and TRBJ2-1; 7 nucleotides align to TRBD2. The CDR3 is made up of 15 amino acids. Germline V gene sequence: CDR1 LNHDA, CDR2 SQIVND (reference sequence). V dropped 5 bases and J dropped 3; count of bases not matched to a gene: 7.

The genes are TRBV7-2 and TRBJ1-3; D gene ambiguous. The CDR3 is made up of 15 amino acids. The V gene lost 5 bases and the J gene lost 1 base, with 12 bases spanning the gap. The germline V gene encodes CDR1 SGHTA and CDR2 FQGNSA. The CDR3 here is CASSPVGGSGNTIYF. For the CDR3, the DNA is TGTGCCAGCAGCCCCGTGGGTGGGTCTGGAAACACCATATATTTT.

The rearrangement uses TRBV5-4 and TRBJ2-1; 10 bases map to TRBD1. This CDR3 region has 15 residues. V lost 0 bases and J lost 10; bases outside the gene matches: 7. Germline CDR1 SGHNT, CDR2 YYREEE (reference sequence). CDR3 in DNA: TGTGCCAGCAGCTTGGTAGGACAGGGGGACAGAGAGCAGTTCTTC. Translated, it gives CASSLVGQGDREQFF.

The chain links TRBV19 to TRBJ2-2; a weak D match, TRBD2 (6 bases). Trimming removed 0 bases from V and 2 bases from J, with 13 bases in between. CDR3 length equals 17 residues. Germline CDR1 and CDR2: LNHDA and SQIVND (reference sequence). CDR3 bases: TGTGCCAGTAGTATAGATCTCGGGGGAGGAAACACCGGGGAGCTGTTTTTT. Translated, it gives CASSIDLGGGNTGELFF.

This chain joins TRBV5-6 and TRBJ2-1, with D possibly matching TRBD2 (5 bases). V lost 5 bases and J lost 9, with 18 bases in between. The V gene's germline CDR1 is SGHDT and CDR2 YYEEEE. The CDR3 sequence is 14 residues long. The CDR3 loop reads CASSSLRGNSEQFF. The CDR3 nucleotides are TGTGCCAGCAGTTCTCTTCGGGGTAACAGTGAGCAGTTCTTC. Full variable domain (missing parts from reference TRBV5-6 and TRBJ2-1): DAGVTQSPTHLIKTRGQQVTLRCSPKSGHDTVSWYQQALGQGPQFIFQYYEEEERQRGNFPDRFSGHQFPNYSSELNVNALLLGDSALYLCASSSLRGNSEQFFGPGTRLTVL.

This clone has a count of ten or more. V and J are TRBV27 and TRBJ2-3; D is ambiguous. Germline lookup yields CDR1 MNHEY and CDR2 SMNVEV (reference sequence). V lost 6 bases, J lost 2 bases, and 9 bases lay in between. There are 13 residues in the CDR3. The CDR3 DNA sequence: TGTGCCAGCAGCCACGGACCCACAGATACGCAGTATTTT. It specifies CASSHGPTDTQYF.

The J gene is TRBJ1-1, the V gene TRBV6-5, with TRBD1 matching over 9 bases. Losses at the gene ends were 2 bases for V and 1 base for J; bases not matched to a gene: 2. CDR1 is MNHEY, CDR2 SVGAGI, per germline. The CDR3 extends over 15 amino acids. The CDR3 DNA follows: TGTGCCAGCAGTTACCCGGGACAGGGGAACACTGAAGCTTTCTTT. Translation gives CASSYPGQGNTEAFF.

The V gene is TRBV5-1, the J gene TRBJ2-7; D might be TRBD1 (6 bases). V dropped 4 bases and J dropped 3 bases, with 20 bases sitting between them. The V gene's germline CDR1 is SGHRS and CDR2 YFSETQ. The CDR3 spans 16 residues. CDR3 region: CASSVRGYPPRYEQYF. CDR3 in DNA: TGCGCCAGCAGCGTCAGGGGATACCCCCCCCGCTACGAGCAGTACTTC.

The chain links TRBV28 to TRBJ2-7, with 9 nucleotides matching TRBD2. After removal of 1 base from V and 3 bases from J, the junction contained 10 bases not matched to a gene. Germline-derived CDR1 and CDR2 are MDHEN and SYDVKM. CDR3 length: 17 amino acids. CDR3 sequence: CASSLFSASGIYYEQYF. DNA of the CDR3: TGTGCCAGCAGTTTATTTTCGGCTAGCGGGATATACTACGAGCAGTACTTC.

The chain has TRBV1 and TRBJ2-7; the D call in the table, TRBD2, was not verified against the DNA. TRBV1 is deemed a pseudogene. The CDR3 runs to 17 residues. The CDR3 is CTSSQLLTSGRSYEQYF. The DNA for the CDR3 is TGCACCAGCAGCCAACTTCTTACTAGCGGACGCTCCTACGAGCAGTACTTC.

The chain recombines TRBV7-9 with TRBJ1-1, with TRBD1 as a possible D gene (6 bases). Trimming cost V 6 bases and J 1 base, with 18 bases left between them. CDR3 length: 16 residues. Germline values: CDR1 SEHNR, CDR2 FQNEAQ (reference sequence). The CDR3 DNA follows: TGTGCCAGCAGTGCTCACGGTGGGGGGCCGAACACTGAAGCTTTCTTT. This sequence encodes CASSAHGGGPNTEAFF.

V gene TRBV11-3 combines with J gene TRBJ2-6; D remains ambiguous. The length of the CDR3 is 15 residues. V was trimmed by 2 bases and J by 0 bases, leaving 5 bases between them. Germline values: CDR1 SGHNT, CDR2 YENEEA. In DNA form, the CDR3 reads TGTGCCAGCAGCTTATTCAACTCTGGGGCCAACGTCCTGACTTTC. Its translation is CASSLFNSGANVLTF. The full variable domain, rest sourced from reference TRBV11-3 and TRBJ2-6, is EAGVVQSPRYKIIEKKQPVAFWCNPISGHNTLYWYLQNLGQGPELLIRYENEEAVDDSQLPKDRFSAERLKGVDSTLKIQPAELGDSAVYLCASSLFNSGANVLTFGAGSRLTVL.